These 10 T cell receptor beta chains originate from one sample sequenced in a study of CD8 T cells in Susac syndrome. Random hexamers were used to reverse transcribe the RNA input (about 0.45 to 1 ug). MiXCR, applied by TCRdb to the immunoSEQ multiplex PCR reads, yields one record per CDR3 protein. The sample lists around 140,000 distinct CDR3 sequences; approximately 95% were seen once. The sequenced sample was CD4+ T cells from PBMCs. Source of these receptors: a human donor with Susac syndrome.

The chain links TRBV29-1 to TRBJ2-7; tentatively, D is TRBD2 (6 bases). CDR3 length: 15 residues. Between the trimmed V and J ends, which lost 1 base and 3 bases, there was a span of 16 bases. From germline, CDR1 is SQVTM and CDR2 ANQGSEA. CDR3 protein: CSVEGGRGGNYEQYF. The CDR3 DNA reads TGCAGCGTTGAAGGGGGCCGTGGAGGGAACTACGAGCAGTACTTC.

CDR3 nucleotide sequence: TGTGCCTGGAGTGTAGGGGTGAGCGCCACCGGGGAGCTGTTTTTT. Encoded protein: CAWSVGVSATGELFF. The rearrangement links TRBV30 to TRBJ2-2; D perhaps matches TRBD1 (5 bases). CDR3 length: 15 amino acids. Germline CDR1 is GTSNPN and CDR2 is SVGIG (reference sequence). Trimming stripped 0 bases from V and 4 bases from J, with 12 bases between.

This chain connects TRBV18 to TRBJ2-1; 9 nucleotides line up with TRBD1. The length of the CDR3 is 16 residues. The germline gives CDR1 KGHSH, CDR2 LQKENI. With V trimmed by 5 bases and J by 0 bases, 5 bases remained unmatched. CDR3: CASSYGTGSSYNEQFF. The CDR3 nucleotides are TGTGCCAGCTCATACGGGACAGGGAGCTCCTACAATGAGCAGTTCTTC.

The chain carries TRBV28 and TRBJ1-4; 7 bases line up with TRBD1. V was clipped by 6 bases and J by 5 bases; unmatched bases: 9. Per the germline V gene, CDR1 is MDHEN and CDR2 is SYDVKM. The CDR3 has 15 residues. CDR3 coding DNA: TGTGCCAGCAGCCCTGAGGGGGCAGGGAATGAAAAACTGTTTTTT. Translating gives CASSPEGAGNEKLFF. The full variable domain, with the rest looked up from reference TRBV28 and TRBJ1-4, is DVKVTQSSRYLVKRTGEKVFLECVQDMDHENMFWYRQDPGLGLRLIYFSYDVKMKEKGDIPEGYSVSREKKERFSLILESASTNQTSMYLCASSPEGAGNEKLFFGSGTQLSVL.

The chain recombines TRBV30 with TRBJ1-1; D uncertain. The germline V gene has CDR1 GTSNPN and CDR2 SVGIG (reference sequence). V dropped 1 base and J dropped 3 bases, with 12 bases sitting between them. The CDR3 is made up of 14 amino acids. CDR3 coding DNA: TGTGCCTGGAGTGGAGCCGGGAGCTACACTGAAGCTTTCTTT. Its translation is CAWSGAGSYTEAFF.

CDR3 sequence reads: CASSYSGQSTDTQYF. The CDR3 DNA sequence: TGTGCCAGCAGTTACTCCGGACAGAGCACAGATACGCAGTATTTT. The chain carries TRBV6-5 and TRBJ2-3; D is possibly TRBD1 (6 bases). V was trimmed by 0 bases and J by 0 bases, leaving 7 bases between them. In germline, CDR1 is MNHEY, CDR2 SVGAGI. CDR3 length equals 15 residues.

CDR3 loop: CASSLSAVNQPQHF. In nucleotides, the CDR3 is TGTGCCAGCAGTTTATCGGCAGTCAATCAGCCCCAGCATTTT. The V call is TRBV12-3 or TRBV12-4, the J call TRBJ1-5; D gene uncertain. Trimming took off 2 bases at V and 3 bases at J, with 8 bases between the two ends. This CDR3 has 14 residues.

This chain connects TRBV9 to TRBJ2-1; 8 nucleotides align to TRBD1. Germline V gives CDR1 SGDLS, CDR2 YYNGEE. The ends lost 0 bases at V and 8 bases at J; junction bases unmatched: 10. This CDR3 is 16 amino acids long. The CDR3 DNA follows: TGTGCCAGCAGCGTAGATTCGTTCGGGACAGGCGATGAGCAGTTCTTC. It is translated as CASSVDSFGTGDEQFF. The complete variable domain, with remaining parts taken from reference TRBV9 and TRBJ2-1, reads DSGVTQTPKHLITATGQRVTLRCSPRSGDLSVYWYQQSLDQGLQFLIQYYNGEERAKGNILERFSAQQFPDLHSELNLSSLELGDSALYFCASSVDSFGTGDEQFFGPGTRLTVL.

V usage is TRBV3-1 and J usage is TRBJ2-6; 7 bases are shared with TRBD1. The CDR3 covers 16 residues. From germline, CDR1 is LGHDT and CDR2 YNNKEL (reference sequence). Germline trimming cut 4 bases from V and 2 bases from J; bases unmatched to any gene: 5. CDR3 loop: CASSRLDRAGANVLTF. The DNA of the CDR3 is TGTGCCAGCAGCCGGCTAGACAGGGCTGGGGCCAACGTCCTGACTTTC. Full variable domain (remainder filled in from reference TRBV3-1 and TRBJ2-6): DTAVSQTPKYLVTQMGNDKSIKCEQNLGHDTMYWYKQDSKKFLKIMFSYNNKELIINETVPNRFSPKSPDKAHLNLHINSLELGDSAVYFCASSRLDRAGANVLTFGAGSRLTVL.

In its sample, this clonotype was seen once. The genes are TRBV25-1 and TRBJ2-3; tentative D call: TRBD2 (5 bases). The CDR3 spans 14 residues. Germline V gene sequence: CDR1 MGHDK, CDR2 SYGVNS. V lost 8 bases and J lost 1, with 13 bases in between. Here the CDR3 reads CASGHLGGTDTQYF. In nucleotides, the CDR3 is TGTGCCAGCGGCCATCTCGGGGGCACAGATACGCAGTATTTT.